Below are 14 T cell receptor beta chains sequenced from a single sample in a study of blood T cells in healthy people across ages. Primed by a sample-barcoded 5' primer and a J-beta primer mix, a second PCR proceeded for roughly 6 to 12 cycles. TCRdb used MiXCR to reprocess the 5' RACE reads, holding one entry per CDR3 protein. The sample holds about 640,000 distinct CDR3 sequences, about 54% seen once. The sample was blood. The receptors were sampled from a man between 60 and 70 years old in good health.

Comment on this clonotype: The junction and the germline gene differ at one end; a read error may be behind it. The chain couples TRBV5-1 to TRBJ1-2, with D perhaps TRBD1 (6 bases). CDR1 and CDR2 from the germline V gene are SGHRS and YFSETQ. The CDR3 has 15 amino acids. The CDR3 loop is CASSQTAEGVYGHTF. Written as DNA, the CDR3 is TGCGCCAGCAGCCAAACGGCCGAGGGGGTTTATGGCCACACCTTC.

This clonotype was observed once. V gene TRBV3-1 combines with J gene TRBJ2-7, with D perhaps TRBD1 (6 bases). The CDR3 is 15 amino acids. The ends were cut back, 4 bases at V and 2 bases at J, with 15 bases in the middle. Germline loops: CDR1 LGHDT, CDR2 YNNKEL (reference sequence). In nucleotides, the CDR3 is TGTGCCAGCAGCCCAAGGACAGCTGCTACCTACGAGCAGTACGTC. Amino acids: CASSPRTAATYEQYV.

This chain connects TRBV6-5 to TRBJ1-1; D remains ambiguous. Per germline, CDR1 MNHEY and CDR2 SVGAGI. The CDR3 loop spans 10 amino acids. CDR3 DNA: TGTGCGATTGGGAGGACTGAAGCTTTCTTT. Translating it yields CAIGRTEAFF.

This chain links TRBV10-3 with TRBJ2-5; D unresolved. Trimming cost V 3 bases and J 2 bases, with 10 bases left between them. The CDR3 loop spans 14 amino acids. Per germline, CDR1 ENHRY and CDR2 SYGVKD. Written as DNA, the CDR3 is TGTGCCATCAGTGAAAACAGATTTCAAGAGACCCAGTACTTC. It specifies CAISENRFQETQYF.

The CDR3 reads CASSGKGLSGYNSPLHF. The CDR3 DNA is TGTGCCAGCAGTGGAAAGGGGTTGAGTGGCTATAATTCACCCCTCCACTTT. The rearrangement joins TRBV6-1 to TRBJ1-6, with a weak D call TRBD1 (5 bases). V was cut by 4 bases and J by 3 bases, with 16 bases left in between. This CDR3 spans 17 amino acids. Germline V gene lookup returns CDR1 MNHNS and CDR2 SASEGT.

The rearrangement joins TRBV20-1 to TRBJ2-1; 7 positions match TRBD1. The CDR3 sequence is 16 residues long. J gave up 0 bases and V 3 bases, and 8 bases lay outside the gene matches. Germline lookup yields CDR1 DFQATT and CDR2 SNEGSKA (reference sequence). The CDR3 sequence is CSASRPGQSSYNEQFF. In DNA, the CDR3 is TGCAGTGCTAGCCGGCCGGGACAGAGCTCCTACAATGAGCAGTTCTTC.

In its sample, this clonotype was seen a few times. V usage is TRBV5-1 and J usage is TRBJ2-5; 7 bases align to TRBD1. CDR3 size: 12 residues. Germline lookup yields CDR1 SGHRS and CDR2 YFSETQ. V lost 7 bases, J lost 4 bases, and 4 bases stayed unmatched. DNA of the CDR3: TGCGCCAGCTCGGGACAGTTAGAGACCCAGTACTTC. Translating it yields CASSGQLETQYF.

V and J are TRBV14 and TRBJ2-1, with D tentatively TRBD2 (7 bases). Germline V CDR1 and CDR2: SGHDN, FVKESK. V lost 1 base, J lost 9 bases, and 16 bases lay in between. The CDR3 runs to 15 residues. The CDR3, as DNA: TGTGCCAGCAGCCAAGTTCCGGGGGGCATGGGTGAGCAGTTCTTC. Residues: CASSQVPGGMGEQFF.

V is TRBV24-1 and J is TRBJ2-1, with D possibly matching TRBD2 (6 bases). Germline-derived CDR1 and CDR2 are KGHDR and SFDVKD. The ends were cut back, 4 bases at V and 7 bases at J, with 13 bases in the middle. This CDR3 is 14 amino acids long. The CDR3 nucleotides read TGTGCCACCAGTGACCCCGGGGGTGGGAATGAGCAGTTCTTC. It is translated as CATSDPGGGNEQFF.

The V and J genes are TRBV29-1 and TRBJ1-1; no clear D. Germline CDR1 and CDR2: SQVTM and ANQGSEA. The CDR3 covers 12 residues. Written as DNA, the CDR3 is TGCACCGGCGGGCCGATGAACACTGAAGCTTTCTTT. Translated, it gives CTGGPMNTEAFF.

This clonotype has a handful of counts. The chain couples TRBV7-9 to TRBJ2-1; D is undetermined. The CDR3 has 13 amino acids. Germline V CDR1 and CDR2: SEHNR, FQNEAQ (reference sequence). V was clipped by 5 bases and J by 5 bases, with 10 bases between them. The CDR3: CASSRQPNNEQFF. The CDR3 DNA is TGTGCCAGCAGCCGCCAACCTAACAATGAGCAGTTCTTC.

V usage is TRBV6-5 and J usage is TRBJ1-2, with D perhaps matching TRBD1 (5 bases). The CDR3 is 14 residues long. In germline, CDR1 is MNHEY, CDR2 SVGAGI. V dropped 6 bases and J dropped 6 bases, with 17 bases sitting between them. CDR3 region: CASSPRQGRNGYTF. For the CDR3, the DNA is TGTGCCAGCAGCCCCCGTCAGGGAAGGAATGGCTACACCTTC.

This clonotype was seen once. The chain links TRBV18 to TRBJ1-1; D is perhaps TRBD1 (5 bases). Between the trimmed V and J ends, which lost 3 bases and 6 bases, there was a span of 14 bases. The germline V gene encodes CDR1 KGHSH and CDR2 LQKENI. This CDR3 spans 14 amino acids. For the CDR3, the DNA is TGTGCCAGCTCACCCCGGCAGGGAGGTGCTGAAGCTTTCTTT. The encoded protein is CASSPRQGGAEAFF.

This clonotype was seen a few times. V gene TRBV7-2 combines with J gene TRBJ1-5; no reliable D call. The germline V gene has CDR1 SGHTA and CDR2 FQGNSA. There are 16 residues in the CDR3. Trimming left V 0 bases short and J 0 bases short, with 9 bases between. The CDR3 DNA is TGTGCCAGCAGCTTAGCGCGGGATTATAGCAATCAGCCCCAGCATTTT. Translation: CASSLARDYSNQPQHF.